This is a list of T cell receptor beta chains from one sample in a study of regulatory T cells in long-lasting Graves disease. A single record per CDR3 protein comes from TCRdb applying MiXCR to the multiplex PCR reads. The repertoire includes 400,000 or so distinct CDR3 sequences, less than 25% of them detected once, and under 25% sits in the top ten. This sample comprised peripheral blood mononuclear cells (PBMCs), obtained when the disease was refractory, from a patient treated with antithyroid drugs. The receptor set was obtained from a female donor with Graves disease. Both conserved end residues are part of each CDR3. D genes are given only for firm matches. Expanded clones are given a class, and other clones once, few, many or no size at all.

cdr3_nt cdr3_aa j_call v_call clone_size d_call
TGCAGTGCCCGGGAGGGGAACTATGGCTACACCTTC CSAREGNYGYTF TRBJ1-2 TRBV20-1 many .
TGTGCCAGCAGTTTAGGGACAGGGGTGGCCTACGAGCAGTACTTC CASSLGTGVAYEQYF TRBJ2-7 TRBV27 many TRBD1
TGCAGCGTTGAAAGTTGGCCTCCAGCAAACGAGCAGTACTTC CSVESWPPANEQYF TRBJ2-7 TRBV29-1 few .
TGTGCCAGCAGTTCCGGACAGGGCTGGAATTCACCCCTCCACTTT CASSSGQGWNSPLHF TRBJ1-6 TRBV28 few TRBD1
TGCGCCAGCAGCCCCTGGGTGACGACTAGCGCTATAATCTCTGGGGCCAACGTCCTGACTTTC CASSPWVTTSAIISGANVLTF TRBJ2-6 TRBV5-1 . TRBD2
TGTGCCAGCAATCGACCCCAGGACAGGGGATTGTACTTC CASNRPQDRGLYF TRBJ2-7 TRBV6-1 . TRBD1
TGTGCCAGCAGCCGCGGGGTTGGAGAGACCCAGTACTTC CASSRGVGETQYF TRBJ2-5 TRBV7-3 . .
TGTGCCAGCAAAATAGGGACAGTCAATCAGCCCCAGCATTTT CASKIGTVNQPQHF TRBJ1-5 TRBV6-1 . TRBD1
TGTGCCAGCAGGAGGCGGGGGATGGAGGAAAAACTGTTTTTT CASRRRGMEEKLFF TRBJ1-4 TRBV27 . .
TGTGCCAGCGCCGTTAGCGGGAGGGGAGATACGCAGTATTTT CASAVSGRGDTQYF TRBJ2-3 TRBV12-3/TRBV12-4 . TRBD2
TGCGCCAGCAGCCCCGGACCACTCTACGAGCAGTACTTC CASSPGPLYEQYF TRBJ2-7 TRBV4-1 few .
TGTGCCAGCAGCTTAGTCGGCGGAAAGTCCCGTGAAGACACTGAAGCTTTCTTT CASSLVGGKSREDTEAFF TRBJ1-1 TRBV11-3 many .
TGTGCCATCAAGTCGACAGGGATTAGGTCGGAAGCTTTCTTT CAIKSTGIRSEAFF TRBJ1-1 TRBV10-3 many TRBD1
TGTGCCAGCAGTTTCCCCCCAGGTTCCTACGAGCAGTACTTC CASSFPPGSYEQYF TRBJ2-7 TRBV12-3/TRBV12-4 . .
TGCGCCAGCAGCGAGGGCATGGGATTCTATGGCGAGCAGTACTTC CASSEGMGFYGEQYF TRBJ2-7 TRBV4-1 few .
TGTGCCAGCAGCCCGTATGGGGGGGCCACTGAAGCTTTCTTT CASSPYGGATEAFF TRBJ1-1 TRBV7-3 few .
TGTGCCAGCAGTTACGGGGTCAGGGGCCCCTACAATGAGCAGTTCTTC CASSYGVRGPYNEQFF TRBJ2-1 TRBV6-2/TRBV6-3 . .
TGTGCCAGCAGTGCGACTAGAGTACAAGAGACCCAGTACTTC CASSATRVQETQYF TRBJ2-5 TRBV28 many .
TGTGCCAGCAGCCCCCTCGGGACAGTGTCCTACGAGCAGTACTTC CASSPLGTVSYEQYF TRBJ2-7 TRBV14 . TRBD1
TGTGCCAGCAGCTTAGTAGGTAGCGCGAACGGGGAGCTGTTTTTT CASSLVGSANGELFF TRBJ2-2 TRBV7-2 . .
TGTGCCAGCAGCCAGGGACAGGGGTTAGAAAATGGCTACACCTTC CASSQGQGLENGYTF TRBJ1-2 TRBV3-1 many TRBD1
TGTGCCAGCAGTCTCGATTACAGGACCAGCAATCAGCCCCAGCATTTT CASSLDYRTSNQPQHF TRBJ1-5 TRBV27 many .
TGTGCCAGCAGTCCCGGACAGGCGGGCAATCAGCCCCAGCATTTT CASSPGQAGNQPQHF TRBJ1-5 TRBV12-3/TRBV12-4 many TRBD1
TGCAGTGCTAGTTATGGGGGGCTGCCTGAAGCTTTCTTT CSASYGGLPEAFF TRBJ1-1 TRBV20-1 . .
TGTGCCATCAGCACAGGATTTGTCTATGGCTACACCTTC CAISTGFVYGYTF TRBJ1-2 TRBV10-3 many .
TGTGCCAGCAGCTTAGAATGGAACTCCTACAATGAGCAGTTCTTC CASSLEWNSYNEQFF TRBJ2-1 TRBV7-8 . .
TGTGCCAGCAGTGACCACTTGGGAGGCGGGGTAACTGAAGCTTTCTTT CASSDHLGGGVTEAFF TRBJ1-1 TRBV6-1 many .
TGTGCCAGCAGTGACCGTGACCGAAACTCCTACGAGCAGTACTTC CASSDRDRNSYEQYF TRBJ2-7 TRBV6-4 . .
TGTGCCAGCAGCGCGACAGGGTTGGGCACTGAAGCTTTCTTT CASSATGLGTEAFF TRBJ1-1 TRBV7-9 . TRBD1
TGTGCCAGCAGCCTCCAGGGTCTTGGCTACACCTTC CASSLQGLGYTF TRBJ1-2 TRBV12-3/TRBV12-4 many .
TGCAGTGTACTGAGTAGCTCCTACAATGAGCAGTTCTTC CSVLSSSYNEQFF TRBJ2-1 TRBV20-1 . .
TGTGCCAGCAGCTCCCTAGCGGGGTCCTACAATGAGCAGTTCTTC CASSSLAGSYNEQFF TRBJ2-1 TRBV6-2/TRBV6-3 few TRBD2
TGTGCCAGCAGCAACGGACAGCTGAGCTCCTACGAGCAGTACTTC CASSNGQLSSYEQYF TRBJ2-7 TRBV7-2 many .
TGTGCCACCAGTGATTTGATGGGGGAGCAGTACTTC CATSDLMGEQYF TRBJ2-7 TRBV24-1 few .
TGTGCCAGCAGCTCGCCTACAGGGACCCGCTACGAGCAGTACTTC CASSSPTGTRYEQYF TRBJ2-7 TRBV11-2 many .
TGCAGTGCTGAGAGCCTCAGGACAGGTGGGGGTGAAAAACTGTTTTTT CSAESLRTGGGEKLFF TRBJ1-4 TRBV20-1 few TRBD1
TGTGCCTGGAGGCCTTTTGGAAAACTGTTTTTT CAWRPFGKLFF TRBJ1-4 TRBV30 . .
TGTGCCATCAGTGGGGGCTTCACCGGGGAGCTGTTTTTT CAISGGFTGELFF TRBJ2-2 TRBV10-3 few .
TGTGCCAGCTCATTGGATAGACAGGGGAACACTGAAGCTTTCTTT CASSLDRQGNTEAFF TRBJ1-1 TRBV18 . TRBD1
TGCGCCAGCAGCTTGGGCGGGACAGATAACACTGAAGCTTTCTTT CASSLGGTDNTEAFF TRBJ1-1 TRBV5-1 few TRBD1
TGTGCCACCAGTGATAGCACGGGGTGGGAGACCCAGTACTTC CATSDSTGWETQYF TRBJ2-5 TRBV24-1 few .
TGTGCCAGCAGTTACTCGAGGGGGAATCAGCCCCAGCATTTT CASSYSRGNQPQHF TRBJ1-5 TRBV6-5 few .
TGCAGTGGGGCAGGGTTGGGCAATCAGCCCCAGCATTTT CSGAGLGNQPQHF TRBJ1-5 TRBV20-1 few .
TGCAGCGTTGGACAGGGAGGCGGCACTGAAGCTTTCTTT CSVGQGGGTEAFF TRBJ1-1 TRBV29-1 few TRBD1
TGCGCCAGCAGCGATGACCCGAACACTGAAGCTTTCTTT CASSDDPNTEAFF TRBJ1-1 TRBV5-1 many .
TGCGCCAGCAGCTCCTTCCTACGGAATCAAGAGACCCAGTACTTC CASSSFLRNQETQYF TRBJ2-5 TRBV5-1 once .
TGTGCCAGTAGTGGGCCGGAAAACCAAGAGACCCAGTACTTC CASSGPENQETQYF TRBJ2-5 TRBV19 few .
TGCAGTGCAATTTTTACTAGCGGGAGTGGGCAAGAGACCCAGTACTTC CSAIFTSGSGQETQYF TRBJ2-5 TRBV20-1 many TRBD2
TGCAGTGCCACGGGACTAGCGGGACCTGCTACCTACGAGCAGTACTTC CSATGLAGPATYEQYF TRBJ2-7 TRBV20-1 many TRBD2
TGTGCCAGTAGAAAAGACAGGGCCTTTAGCAATCAGCCCCAGCATTTT CASRKDRAFSNQPQHF TRBJ1-5 TRBV19 . TRBD1
TGTGCCAGCAGTTCCTGGACAGGGGCACATCAGCCCCAGCATTTT CASSSWTGAHQPQHF TRBJ1-5 TRBV27 many TRBD1